These 22 T cell receptor beta chains were sequenced from one sample in a study of T cells in Graves' hyperthyroidism and ophthalmopathy. RNA transcripts were the template for amplifying TCR beta CDR3 regions. When the TCR CDR3 underwent first-round RT-PCR, the HTBI primer set was used. Each CDR3 protein gets one entry after TCRdb re-called the multiplex PCR reads with MiXCR. The sample records about 250,000 distinct CDR3 sequences, approximately 21% being singletons. Input material: blood. Every receptor here comes from a man younger than 40 with Graves' ophthalmopathy.

The J gene is TRBJ2-7, the V gene TRBV6-5; 7 positions match TRBD2. The trim removed 3 bases at V and 0 bases at J, leaving 5 bases unmatched. The CDR3 totals 15 residues. Germline CDR1 MNHEY, CDR2 SVGAGI. In nucleotides, the CDR3 is TGTGCCAGCAGTTATGTGACGGGAGGCTCCTACGAGCAGTACTTC. It specifies CASSYVTGGSYEQYF.

The V gene is TRBV7-9, the J gene TRBJ2-6; 10 positions match TRBD2. CDR3 size: 16 residues. The germline CDR1 and CDR2 sequences are SEHNR and FQNEAQ (reference sequence). The V gene end was trimmed by 5 bases and the J gene end by 4 bases; junction bases not matched to a gene: 5. In DNA, the CDR3 is TGTGCCAGCAGCCTTAGCGGGAGGTCCGGGGCCAACGTCCTGACTTTC. The encoded protein is CASSLSGRSGANVLTF.

This clonotype was observed a handful of times. The chain joins TRBV28 to TRBJ2-1; 13 nucleotides agree with TRBD2. The V segment lost 5 bases and the J segment 7 bases; nucleotides outside the gene matches: 11. This CDR3 contains 17 residues. Germline CDR1 reads MDHEN; CDR2 reads SYDVKM. This chain's CDR3 is CASSATSGRALRNEQFF. In DNA form, the CDR3 reads TGTGCCAGCAGTGCCACTAGCGGGAGGGCCCTCAGGAATGAGCAGTTCTTC.

The V and J genes are TRBV24-1 and TRBJ2-3, with D perhaps assigned TRBD1 or TRBD2 (5 bases each). Germline-derived CDR1 and CDR2 are KGHDR and SFDVKD. With 2 bases removed from V and 3 bases from J, the gap between germline ends came to 14 bases. The CDR3 is 16 amino acids. CDR3 region: CATSDSRDALTDTQYF. The DNA of the CDR3 is TGTGCCACCAGTGATTCCAGGGACGCCTTAACAGATACGCAGTATTTT.

This clonotype was found many times. The chain carries TRBV7-2 and TRBJ2-1, with D possibly being TRBD1 (5 bases). Germline lookup yields CDR1 SGHTA and CDR2 FQGNSA. The CDR3 runs 11 residues. The V and J ends lost 5 bases and 9 bases respectively, with 8 bases between them. CDR3 sequence: CASSVDSEQFF. CDR3 DNA: TGTGCCAGCAGCGTCGACAGTGAGCAGTTCTTC.

V gene TRBV7-9 combines with J gene TRBJ2-5; 12 nucleotides match TRBD2. Trimming at V came to 8 bases and at J to 4 bases, leaving 8 bases not matched to a gene. CDR3 length: 15 residues. Germline V gene sequence: CDR1 SEHNR, CDR2 FQNEAQ (reference sequence). Here the CDR3 reads CASALAGGGLETQYF. The CDR3 DNA reads TGTGCCAGCGCGCTAGCGGGAGGGGGTTTAGAGACCCAGTACTTC.

Ten or more counts support this clonotype. The genes are TRBV10-3 and TRBJ1-1, with 7 bases lining up with TRBD1. V lost 4 bases and J lost 0; bases outside the gene matches: 5. This CDR3 has 15 amino acids. Germline V gives CDR1 ENHRY, CDR2 SYGVKD. CDR3 DNA sequence: TGTGCCATCAGTGGCAGGGGGGGCATGAACACTGAAGCTTTCTTT. Amino acids: CAISGRGGMNTEAFF.

This clonotype was observed at least ten times. In DNA form, the CDR3 reads TGTGCCAGCAGGAACTACAACAGGGCCAGCTCCTACAATGAGCAGTTCTTC. Encoded protein: CASRNYNRASSYNEQFF. The rearrangement links TRBV6-1 to TRBJ2-1; D might be TRBD1 (6 bases). CDR3 length: 17 amino acids. Germline V lookup: CDR1 MNHNS, CDR2 SASEGT. Deletions cut 6 bases from V and 0 bases from J, with 18 bases between.

This chain joins TRBV27 and TRBJ1-4; no firm D call. The CDR3 runs 15 residues. Trimming removed 6 bases from V and 0 bases from J, with 11 bases in between. Germline loops: CDR1 MNHEY, CDR2 SMNVEV (reference sequence). The DNA for the CDR3 is TGTGCCAGCAGCCGTAAGGGTACAACTAATGAAAAACTGTTTTTT. Amino acid sequence: CASSRKGTTNEKLFF.

V gene TRBV3-1 combines with J gene TRBJ2-5; D is unresolved. V was trimmed by 8 bases and J by 5 bases, leaving 18 bases between them. The CDR3 is 14 residues long. Germline CDR1 LGHDT, CDR2 YNNKEL (reference sequence). The CDR3 sequence is CASSFKAVQETQYF. As DNA, the CDR3 is TGTGCCAGCTCCTTCAAGGCGGTGCAGGAGACCCAGTACTTC.

J is TRBJ1-3 and V is TRBV28; TRBD1 matches 10 bases. Trimming cost V 4 bases and J 10 bases; bases outside gene matches: 7. Per germline, CDR1 MDHEN and CDR2 SYDVKM. The CDR3 contains 14 residues. This CDR3 reads CASSYRDRGATIYF. CDR3 in DNA: TGTGCCAGCAGTTACCGGGACAGGGGCGCAACCATATATTTT.

This clonotype was counted at least ten times. V gene TRBV6-2 or TRBV6-3 combines with J gene TRBJ2-7; maybe TRBD2 (6 bases). CDR1 and CDR2 (germline): MNHEY, SVGEGT. The CDR3 has 12 residues. The V end was cut by 6 bases, the J end by 4 bases, with 10 bases between. CDR3 loop: CASSLDYYEQYF. The CDR3 bases are TGTGCCAGCAGCCTGGACTATTACGAGCAGTACTTC.

This clonotype has a handful of counts. CDR3 protein: CASSQVGGRTGELFF. The CDR3 DNA follows: TGCGCCAGCAGCCAAGTCGGGGGAAGGACCGGGGAGCTGTTTTTT. The chain uses TRBV4-1 and TRBJ2-2; TRBD2 might be the D (6 bases). V lost 1 base and J lost 5, with 11 bases in between. Germline-derived CDR1 and CDR2 are MGHRA and YSYEKL. CDR3 length equals 15 residues.

This clonotype showed up just a few times. V is TRBV5-1 and J is TRBJ1-6, with D hard to call. The CDR3 has 15 residues. Trimming removed 7 bases at V and 5 bases at J, with 16 bases between. Germline CDR1 and CDR2: SGHRS and YFSETQ. CDR3: CASGEGSLDNSPLHF. The CDR3 region has the DNA TGCGCCAGCGGCGAAGGGAGCTTGGATAATTCACCCCTCCACTTT.

This sequence joins TRBV20-1 and TRBJ1-2; 7 nucleotides agree with TRBD1. Germline values: CDR1 DFQATT, CDR2 SNEGSKA (reference sequence). V trimming: 3 bases; J trimming: 4 bases; junction bases outside the gene matches: 8. The CDR3 consists of 14 residues. The CDR3 loop reads CSASRTGDIYGYTF. CDR3 nucleotides: TGCAGTGCTAGTAGGACAGGTGATATCTATGGCTACACCTTC.

This clonotype has more than one count but fewer than ten. The chain has TRBV24-1 and TRBJ2-1; D is possibly TRBD1 (6 bases). Trimming shortened V by 5 bases and J by 7 bases, and 14 bases separated the two germline ends. There are 14 residues in the CDR3. CDR1 is KGHDR and CDR2 is SFDVKD in the germline V gene. The CDR3 DNA reads as TGTGCCACCAGTGCAGGGACACACAAAAATGAGCAGTTCTTC. The encoded protein is CATSAGTHKNEQFF.

The rearrangement uses TRBV5-1 and TRBJ2-7; TRBD1 matches 10 bases. From germline, CDR1 is SGHRS and CDR2 YFSETQ. The V and J ends lost 4 bases and 1 base, in that order; junction bases with no gene match: 5. The CDR3 has 15 residues. The CDR3 DNA reads TGCGCCAGCAGCAGCGGACAGGGGGTGTCCTACGAGCAGTACTTC. Its protein is CASSSGQGVSYEQYF. The full variable domain, rest sourced from reference TRBV5-1 and TRBJ2-7, is KAGVTQTPRYLIKTRGQQVTLSCSPISGHRSVSWYQQTPGQGLQFLFEYFSETQRNKGNFPGRFSGRQFSNSRSEMNVSTLELGDSALYLCASSSGQGVSYEQYFGPGTRLTVT.

In this sample, this clonotype turned up many times. V usage is TRBV6-1 and J usage is TRBJ1-1; D is ambiguous. CDR3 size: 13 residues. Germline CDR1 reads MNHNS; CDR2 reads SASEGT. The V gene lost 5 bases and the J gene lost 1 base, with 8 bases spanning the gap. The CDR3 nucleotides read TGTGCCAGCAGTCCCTCAGCGAACACTGAAGCTTTCTTT. This encodes CASSPSANTEAFF.

This clonotype was counted at least ten times. The genes are TRBV11-2 and TRBJ2-3, with D tentatively TRBD1 or TRBD2 (5 bases each). Germline V gene data show CDR1 as SGHAT and CDR2 as FQNNGV. This CDR3 is 14 amino acids long. Trimming stripped 5 bases from V and 0 bases from J, with 9 bases between. CDR3 bases: TGTGCCAGCAGCCGTCGGGACAGCACAGATACGCAGTATTTT. It translates to CASSRRDSTDTQYF.

The chain employs TRBV6-1 and TRBJ2-4; D is ambiguous. This CDR3 has 11 amino acids. Trimming removed 5 bases at V and 9 bases at J, with 8 bases between. The germline gives CDR1 MNHNS, CDR2 SASEGT. The CDR3: CASSYVGIQYF. The CDR3 region has the DNA TGTGCCAGCAGTTATGTAGGCATTCAGTACTTC.

The CDR3 here is CATSDLPDTQYF. CDR3 DNA sequence: TGTGCCACCAGTGATTTGCCAGATACGCAGTATTTT. The rearrangement joins TRBV24-1 to TRBJ2-3; D call uncertain. CDR1 and CDR2 from the germline V gene are KGHDR and SFDVKD. The CDR3 contains 12 residues. Trimming shortened V by 0 bases and J by 4 bases, and 1 base separated the two germline ends.

The table lists this clonotype with many counts. The CDR3 region is CASSQVSKGGELFF. In nucleotides, the CDR3 is TGTGCCAGCAGCCAAGTTTCCAAGGGCGGGGAGCTGTTTTTT. The chain is built from TRBV3-1 and TRBJ2-2; D is unclear. The V end lost 1 base, the J end lost 7 bases, and 10 bases lay between the germline ends. Germline-derived CDR1 and CDR2 are LGHDT and YNNKEL (reference sequence). This CDR3 is built from 14 residues.